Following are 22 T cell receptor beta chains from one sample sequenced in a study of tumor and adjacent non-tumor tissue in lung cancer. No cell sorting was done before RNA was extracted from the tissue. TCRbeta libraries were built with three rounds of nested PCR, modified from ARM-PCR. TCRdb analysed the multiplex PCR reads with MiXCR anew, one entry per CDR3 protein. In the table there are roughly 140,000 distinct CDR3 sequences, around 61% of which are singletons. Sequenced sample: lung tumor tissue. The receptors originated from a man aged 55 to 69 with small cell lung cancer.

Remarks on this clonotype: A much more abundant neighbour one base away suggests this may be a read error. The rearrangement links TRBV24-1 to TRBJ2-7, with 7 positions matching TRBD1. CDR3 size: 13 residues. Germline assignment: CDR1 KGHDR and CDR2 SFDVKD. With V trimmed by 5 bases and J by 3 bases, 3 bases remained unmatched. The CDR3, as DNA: TGTGCCACCAGTGGTTACAGGGGCTACGAGCAGTACTTC. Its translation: CATSGYRGYEQYF.

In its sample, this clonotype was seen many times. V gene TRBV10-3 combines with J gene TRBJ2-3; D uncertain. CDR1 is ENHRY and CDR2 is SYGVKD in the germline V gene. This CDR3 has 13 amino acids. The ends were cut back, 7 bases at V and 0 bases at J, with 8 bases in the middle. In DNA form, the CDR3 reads TGTGCCATCAACGCAGCTAGCACAGATACGCAGTATTTT. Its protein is CAINAASTDTQYF.

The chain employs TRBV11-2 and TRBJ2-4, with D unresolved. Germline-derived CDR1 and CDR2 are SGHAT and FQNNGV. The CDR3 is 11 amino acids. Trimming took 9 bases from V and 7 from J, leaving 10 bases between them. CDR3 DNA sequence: TGTGCCAGTAGCCCCATGAACATTCAGTACTTC. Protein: CASSPMNIQYF. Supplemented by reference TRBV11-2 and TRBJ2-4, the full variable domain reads EAGVAQSPRYKIIEKRQSVAFWCNPISGHATLYWYQQILGQGPKLLIQFQNNGVVDDSQLPKDRFSAERLKGVDSTLKIQPAKLEDSAVYLCASSPMNIQYFGAGTRLSVL.

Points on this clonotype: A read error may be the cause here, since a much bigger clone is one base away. In DNA form, the CDR3 reads TGTGCCATCAGTACTGCCGGTGGTTACGAGCAGTACTTC. This translates into CAISTAGGYEQYF. V is TRBV6-1 and J is TRBJ2-7, with no clear D. CDR3 size: 13 residues. Germline CDR1 MNHNS, CDR2 SASEGT.

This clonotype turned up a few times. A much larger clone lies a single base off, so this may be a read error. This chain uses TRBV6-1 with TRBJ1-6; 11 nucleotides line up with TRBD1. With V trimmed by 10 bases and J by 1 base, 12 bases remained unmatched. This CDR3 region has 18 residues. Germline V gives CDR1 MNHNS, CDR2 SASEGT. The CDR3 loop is CATAGQGVIKSYNSPLHF. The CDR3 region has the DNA TGTGCCACCGCGGGACAGGGGGTAATTAAGTCCTATAATTCACCCCTCCACTTT.

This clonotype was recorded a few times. The CDR3 coding sequence is TGTGCCAGCAGTCCCCTTGGAGGGTTCGAGACCCAGTACTTC. Its translation: CASSPLGGFETQYF. This chain connects TRBV12-3 or TRBV12-4 to TRBJ2-5; tentatively, D is TRBD2 (6 bases). This CDR3 is 14 amino acids long. Trimming shortened V by 5 bases and J by 5 bases, and 15 bases separated the two germline ends.

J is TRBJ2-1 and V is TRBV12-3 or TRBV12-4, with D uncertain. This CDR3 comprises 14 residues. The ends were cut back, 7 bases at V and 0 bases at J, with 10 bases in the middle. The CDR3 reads CASTRAGSYNEQFF. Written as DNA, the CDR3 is TGTGCCAGCACCCGGGCAGGCTCCTACAATGAGCAGTTCTTC.

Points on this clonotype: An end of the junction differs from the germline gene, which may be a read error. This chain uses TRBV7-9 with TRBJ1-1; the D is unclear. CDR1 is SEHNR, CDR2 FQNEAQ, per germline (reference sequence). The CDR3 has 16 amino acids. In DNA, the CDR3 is TGTGCCAGCAGCTTAGTGAGGTTCGGATCCAACACTGGAGCTCTCTTT. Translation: CASSLVRFGSNTGALF.

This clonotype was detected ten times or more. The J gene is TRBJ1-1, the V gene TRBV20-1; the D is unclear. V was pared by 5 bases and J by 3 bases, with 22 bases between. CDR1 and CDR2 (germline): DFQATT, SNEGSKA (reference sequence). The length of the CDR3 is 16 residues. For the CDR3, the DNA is TGCAGTGCTTTAGCGGCAGCCCCATATCTGGACACTGAAGCTTTCTTT. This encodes CSALAAAPYLDTEAFF.

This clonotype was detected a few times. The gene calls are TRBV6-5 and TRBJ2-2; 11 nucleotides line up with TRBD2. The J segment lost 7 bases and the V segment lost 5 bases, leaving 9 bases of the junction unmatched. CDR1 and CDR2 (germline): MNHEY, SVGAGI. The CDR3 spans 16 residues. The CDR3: CASSPLLAGVHGELFF. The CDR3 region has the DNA TGTGCCAGCAGTCCCCTACTAGCGGGAGTGCACGGGGAGCTGTTTTTT.

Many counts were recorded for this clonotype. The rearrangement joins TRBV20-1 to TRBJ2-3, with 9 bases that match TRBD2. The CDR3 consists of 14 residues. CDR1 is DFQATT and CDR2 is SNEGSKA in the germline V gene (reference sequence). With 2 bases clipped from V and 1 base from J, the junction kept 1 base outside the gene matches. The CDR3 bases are TGCAGTGCTAGACGACTAGCGGGCACAGATACGCAGTATTTT. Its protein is CSARRLAGTDTQYF.

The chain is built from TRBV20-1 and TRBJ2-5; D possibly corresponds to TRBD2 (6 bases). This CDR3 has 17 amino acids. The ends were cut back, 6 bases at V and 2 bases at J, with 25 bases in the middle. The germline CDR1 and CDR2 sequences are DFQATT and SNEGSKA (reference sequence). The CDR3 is CSAHPSAGLALQETQYF. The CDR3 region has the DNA TGCAGTGCCCACCCTTCTGCGGGGCTAGCGTTGCAAGAGACCCAGTACTTC.

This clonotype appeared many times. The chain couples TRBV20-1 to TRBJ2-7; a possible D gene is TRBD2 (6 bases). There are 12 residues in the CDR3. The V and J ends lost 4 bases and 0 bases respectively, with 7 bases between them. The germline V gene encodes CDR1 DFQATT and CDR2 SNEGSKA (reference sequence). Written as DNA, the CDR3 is TGCAGTGCTACCGGGAGCTCCTACGAGCAGTACTTC. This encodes CSATGSSYEQYF.

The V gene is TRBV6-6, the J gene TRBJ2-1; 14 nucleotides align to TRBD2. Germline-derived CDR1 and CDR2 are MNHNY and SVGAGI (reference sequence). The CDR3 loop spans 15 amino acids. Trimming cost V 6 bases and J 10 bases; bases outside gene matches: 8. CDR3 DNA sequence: TGTGCCAGCAGACCGGGACTAGCGGGAGTCGAAGAGCAGTTCTTC. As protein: CASRPGLAGVEEQFF.

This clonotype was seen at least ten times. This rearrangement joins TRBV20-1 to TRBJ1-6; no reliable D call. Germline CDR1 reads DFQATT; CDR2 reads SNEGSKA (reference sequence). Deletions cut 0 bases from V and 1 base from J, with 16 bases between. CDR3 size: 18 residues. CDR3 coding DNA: TGCAGTGCTAGAGATTCTCCGGGGAGTTGGTCCTATAATTCACCCCTCCACTTT. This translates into CSARDSPGSWSYNSPLHF.

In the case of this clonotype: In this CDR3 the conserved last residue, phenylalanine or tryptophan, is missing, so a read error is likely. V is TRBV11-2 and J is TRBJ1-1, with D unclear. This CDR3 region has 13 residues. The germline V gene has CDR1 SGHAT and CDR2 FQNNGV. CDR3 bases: TGTGTCAGTTCGCCCGGGAGGAACACTGAAGCTTTCGTT. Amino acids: CVSSPGRNTEAFV.

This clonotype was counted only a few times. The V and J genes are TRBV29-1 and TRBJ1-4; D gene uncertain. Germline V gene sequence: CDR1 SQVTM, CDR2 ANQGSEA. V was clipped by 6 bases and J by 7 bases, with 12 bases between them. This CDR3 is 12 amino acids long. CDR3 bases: TGCAGCGTCACCCATGGTGGTGAAAAACTGTTTTTT. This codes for CSVTHGGEKLFF.

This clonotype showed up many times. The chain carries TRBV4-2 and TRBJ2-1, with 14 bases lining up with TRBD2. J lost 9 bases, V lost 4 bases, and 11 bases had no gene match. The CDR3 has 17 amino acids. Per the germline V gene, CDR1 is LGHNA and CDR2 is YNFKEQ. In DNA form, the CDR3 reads TGTGCCAGCAGCCCTCGGAGCCTGACTAGCGGGAGGGGTGAGCAGTTCTTC. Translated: CASSPRSLTSGRGEQFF.

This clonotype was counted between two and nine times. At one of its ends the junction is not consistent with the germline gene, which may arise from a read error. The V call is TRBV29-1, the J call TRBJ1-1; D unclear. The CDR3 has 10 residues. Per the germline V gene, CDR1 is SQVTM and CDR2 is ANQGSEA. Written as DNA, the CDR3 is TGCAGCACCGCCAACACTGCAGCTTTCTTT. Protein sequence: CSTANTAAFF.

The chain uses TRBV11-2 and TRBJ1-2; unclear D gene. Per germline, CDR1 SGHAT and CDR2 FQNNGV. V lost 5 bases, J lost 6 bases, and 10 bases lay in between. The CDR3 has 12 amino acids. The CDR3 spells CASSQQEHGYTF. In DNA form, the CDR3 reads TGTGCCAGCAGCCAGCAGGAGCATGGCTACACCTTC.

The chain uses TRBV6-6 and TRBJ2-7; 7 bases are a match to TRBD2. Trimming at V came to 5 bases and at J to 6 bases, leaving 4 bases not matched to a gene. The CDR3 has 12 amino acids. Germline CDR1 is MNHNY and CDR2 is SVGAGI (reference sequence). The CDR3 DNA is TGTGCCAGCAGTCACGGCGGGAGCGAGCAGTACGTC. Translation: CASSHGGSEQYV.

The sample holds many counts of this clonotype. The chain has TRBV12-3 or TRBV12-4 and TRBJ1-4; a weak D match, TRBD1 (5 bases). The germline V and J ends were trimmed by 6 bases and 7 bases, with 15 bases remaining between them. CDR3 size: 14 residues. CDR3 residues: CASSLSGGGEKLFF. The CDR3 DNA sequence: TGTGCCAGCAGCCTCTCGGGGGGGGGTGAAAAACTGTTTTTT.